This section outlines one T cell receptor (beta chain) sequence together with its context. Unmatched junction bases numbered 2, after V lost 4 bases and J lost 1 base. CDR1 ENHRY and CDR2 SYGVKD come from the germline V gene. There are 17 residues in the CDR3. Assay used: immunoSEQ multiplex PCR; TCRdb lists only in-frame clones, some missing. The table records 200,000 to 250,000 clones, approximately 83% of them present only once. This sample was taken from a study of blood T cell repertoires in COVID-19. The chain employs TRBV10-3 and TRBJ2-3; the match to TRBD2 covers 16 bases. Sequenced sample: PBMCs or T cells enriched from blood (not recorded which). The clonotype originates from a woman in her sixties or seventies who had recovered from COVID-19. CDR3: CAISAGLAGGGTDTQYF. In nucleotides, the CDR3 is TGTGCCATCAGTGCGGGACTAGCGGGGGGGGGCACAGATACGCAGTATTTT.